One sample yielded the 5 T cell receptor beta chains listed below, sequenced in a study of control samples from healthy donors and cancer patients. The method was immunoSEQ multiplex PCR; TCRdb's version includes in-frame clones alone and lacks a portion of them. In the table there are 53,000 or so clones, roughly 87% of which are singletons. Sequenced: PBMCs. The receptors derive from a man aged 60 to 75 with head and neck cancer.

This chain joins TRBV29-1 and TRBJ2-1; 7 bases agree with TRBD2. V was clipped by 1 base and J by 6 bases; unmatched bases: 9. This CDR3 has 15 amino acids. Germline CDR1 reads SQVTM; CDR2 reads ANQGSEA. CDR3 sequence: CSVEVWPGGANEQFF. The CDR3 nucleotides read TGCAGCGTTGAAGTTTGGCCGGGAGGCGCCAATGAGCAGTTCTTC.

As DNA, the CDR3 is TGTGCCAGCAGCTTATTTGGCACTGAAGCTTTCTTT. Protein product: CASSLFGTEAFF. This chain uses TRBV7-9 with TRBJ1-1; the D is unclear. Germline lookup yields CDR1 SEHNR and CDR2 FQNEAQ (reference sequence). This CDR3 spans 12 amino acids. The germline V and J ends were trimmed by 2 bases and 4 bases, with 5 bases remaining between them.

The rearrangement links TRBV4-2 to TRBJ2-1; TRBD1 aligns across 7 bases. V was pared by 2 bases and J by 5 bases, with 3 bases of the junction left unmatched. CDR3 length: 14 amino acids. CDR1 is LGHNA, CDR2 YNFKEQ, per germline. CDR3 sequence: CASSQPGGNNEQFF. In DNA form, the CDR3 reads TGTGCCAGCAGCCAACCAGGGGGTAACAATGAGCAGTTCTTC.

The DNA for the CDR3 is TGTGCCAGCAGTGACCCGGGACAGGGGGCCTACGAGCAGTACTTC. Its protein product is CASSDPGQGAYEQYF. The chain links TRBV6-6 to TRBJ2-7; the match to TRBD1 covers 11 bases. CDR1 and CDR2 from the germline V gene are MNHNY and SVGAGI (reference sequence). After removal of 5 bases from V and 2 bases from J, the junction contained 5 bases not matched to a gene. There are 15 residues in the CDR3.

This clone was seen a single time. The V call is TRBV10-3, the J call TRBJ1-2, with 7 bases identical to TRBD1. The CDR3 contains 15 residues. Germline V gene lookup returns CDR1 ENHRY and CDR2 SYGVKD. V lost 6 bases to trimming and J lost 3 bases; unmatched junction nucleotides: 10. The CDR3 DNA follows: TGTGCCATCAGAGGGGACAGCGTAACAGACTATGGCTACACCTTC. Protein: CAIRGDSVTDYGYTF.